The next 10 T cell receptor beta chains were all read from a single sample in a study of PD-1 blockade in classical Hodgkin lymphoma. Autologous stem cell transplantation was followed by relapse in every patient, and brentuximab vedotin exposure varied. Libraries were prepared by immunoSEQ multiplex PCR; TCRdb keeps only in-frame clonotypes and omits some of them. The top ten hold about a fifth of the sample, which has around 28,000 clones, approximately 82% seen once. The sample consisted of peripheral blood mononuclear cells (PBMCs), taken before the second cycle of nivolumab. Source of these receptors: a human donor with classical Hodgkin lymphoma.

The V gene is TRBV6-1, the J gene TRBJ2-5; 15 nucleotides match TRBD2. The CDR3 is 15 residues long. Trimming cost V 7 bases and J 4 bases; bases outside gene matches: 4. CDR1 is MNHNS, CDR2 SASEGT, per germline. Written as DNA, the CDR3 is TGTGCCAGCACCGGACTAGCGGGGGGGTCAGAGACCCAGTACTTC. Translating gives CASTGLAGGSETQYF.

As for this clone: At one of its ends the junction is not consistent with the germline gene, which may arise from a read error. V is TRBV25-1 and J is TRBJ2-2; the D gene is possibly TRBD2 (5 bases). This CDR3 is built from 14 residues. CDR1 is MGHDK, CDR2 SYGVNS, per germline. The CDR3 DNA reads TGTGCCAGCAGTGAATATGAGGAGCACCGGGGAGCTGTTTTT. It is translated as CASSEYEEHRGAVF.

V usage is TRBV27 and J usage is TRBJ2-7; a weak D match, TRBD1 (5 bases). CDR3 length: 13 amino acids. V dropped 7 bases and J dropped 7 bases, with 17 bases sitting between them. CDR1 and CDR2 (germline): MNHEY, SMNVEV (reference sequence). This CDR3 is CASIRQQVSEQYF. CDR3 DNA: TGTGCCAGCATCAGGCAACAGGTCTCTGAGCAGTACTTC.

This clone was observed once. The chain uses TRBV27 and TRBJ1-5; D perhaps matches TRBD1 (5 bases). The CDR3 is made up of 15 amino acids. V was shortened by 1 base and J by 6 bases, with 13 bases between the two germline ends. Germline V gives CDR1 MNHEY, CDR2 SMNVEV (reference sequence). CDR3 protein: CASSLYGDVFQPQHF. The DNA of the CDR3 is TGTGCCAGCAGTTTATACGGGGACGTCTTTCAGCCCCAGCATTTT.

The chain uses TRBV11-2 and TRBJ2-1; D assignment may be TRBD1 or TRBD2 (5 bases each). This CDR3 is 13 amino acids long. With 4 bases removed from V and 6 bases from J, the gap between germline ends came to 10 bases. CDR1 is SGHAT and CDR2 is FQNNGV in the germline V gene. The CDR3 protein is CASSSGAGNEQFF. CDR3 DNA sequence: TGTGCCAGCAGCTCCGGGGCCGGCAATGAGCAGTTCTTC.

The CDR3 sequence is CASSIGSILGGYTF. CDR3 nucleotide sequence: TGTGCCAGTAGTATTGGCTCCATCCTGGGCGGCTACACCTTC. This chain joins TRBV19 and TRBJ1-2; D is unresolved. The V and J ends lost 3 bases and 8 bases respectively, with 16 bases between them. The V gene's germline CDR1 is LNHDA and CDR2 SQIVND (reference sequence). The CDR3 runs 14 residues.

The V and J genes are TRBV7-9 and TRBJ2-2; D may be TRBD2 (5 bases). Per germline, CDR1 SEHNR and CDR2 FQNEAQ (reference sequence). This CDR3 contains 15 residues. The ends were cut back, 5 bases at V and 3 bases at J, with 13 bases in the middle. In DNA, the CDR3 is TGTGCCAGCAGCGAAGAAGAGGGCGACACCGGGGAGCTGTTTTTT. Translating gives CASSEEEGDTGELFF.

The rearrangement joins TRBV29-1 to TRBJ2-1; 12 bases map to TRBD2. The junction had 9 bases not matched to a gene; V was cut back by 7 bases and J by 8 bases. The CDR3 extends over 14 amino acids. Looked up from germline, CDR1 is SQVTM and CDR2 is ANQGSEA. CDR3 loop: CSGMTSGSVYEQFF. The CDR3 region has the DNA TGCAGCGGAATGACTAGCGGGAGTGTCTATGAGCAGTTCTTC.

The gene calls are TRBV12-5 and TRBJ1-5; D not resolved. The germline CDR1 and CDR2 sequences are LGHNT and FRNRAP. Trimming left V 2 bases short and J 3 bases short, with 5 bases between. CDR3 length: 13 amino acids. The CDR3 sequence is CASGLRSNQPQHF. The CDR3 DNA sequence: TGTGCTAGTGGTTTGCGGTCCAATCAGCCCCAGCATTTT.

V gene TRBV5-1 combines with J gene TRBJ1-2, with 8 nucleotides matching TRBD1. Germline CDR1 is SGHRS and CDR2 is YFSETQ. This CDR3 contains 13 residues. V shed 5 bases and J 8 bases; nucleotides not matched to a gene: 8. The chain's CDR3 is CASSQGAHFGYTF. As DNA, the CDR3 is TGCGCCAGCAGTCAGGGGGCACATTTCGGCTACACCTTC.